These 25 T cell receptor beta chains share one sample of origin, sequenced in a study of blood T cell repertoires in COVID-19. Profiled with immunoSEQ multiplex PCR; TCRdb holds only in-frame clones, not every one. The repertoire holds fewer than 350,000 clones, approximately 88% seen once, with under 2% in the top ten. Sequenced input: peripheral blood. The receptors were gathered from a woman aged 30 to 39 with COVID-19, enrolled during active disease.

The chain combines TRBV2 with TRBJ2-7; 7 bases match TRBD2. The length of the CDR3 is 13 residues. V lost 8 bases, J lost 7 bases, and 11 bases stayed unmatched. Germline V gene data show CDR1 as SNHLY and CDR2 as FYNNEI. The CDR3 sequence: CASPATRGGEQYF. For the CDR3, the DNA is TGTGCCAGCCCAGCGACGAGGGGAGGGGAGCAGTACTTC.

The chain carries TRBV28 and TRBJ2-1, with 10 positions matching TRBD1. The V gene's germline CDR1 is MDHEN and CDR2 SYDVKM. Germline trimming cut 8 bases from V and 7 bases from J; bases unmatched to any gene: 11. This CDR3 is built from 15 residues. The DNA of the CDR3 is TGTGCCAGCTTGCGGGACAGGGGAGGCGGGAATGAGCAGTTCTTC. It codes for CASLRDRGGGNEQFF.

The CDR3 sequence: CATSRAGTHEKLFF. The CDR3 DNA reads TGTGCCACCAGCAGAGCCGGGACACACGAAAAACTGTTTTTT. The chain recombines TRBV15 with TRBJ1-4; maybe TRBD1 (6 bases). V shed 1 base and J shed 8 bases, with 11 bases lying between them. The CDR3 has 14 amino acids. The germline V gene has CDR1 LNHNV and CDR2 YYDKDF (reference sequence).

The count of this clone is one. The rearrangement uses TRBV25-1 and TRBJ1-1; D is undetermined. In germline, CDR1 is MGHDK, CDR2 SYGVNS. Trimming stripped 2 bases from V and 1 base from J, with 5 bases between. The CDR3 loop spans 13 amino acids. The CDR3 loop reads CASSEAANTEAFF. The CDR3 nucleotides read TGTGCCAGCAGTGAAGCGGCGAACACTGAAGCTTTCTTT. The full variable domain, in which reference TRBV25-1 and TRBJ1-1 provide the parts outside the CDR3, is EADIYQTPRYLVIGTGKKITLECSQTMGHDKMYWYQQDPGMELHLIHYSYGVNSTEKGDLSSESTVSRIRTEHFPLTLESARPSHTSQYLCASSEAANTEAFFGQGTRLTVV.

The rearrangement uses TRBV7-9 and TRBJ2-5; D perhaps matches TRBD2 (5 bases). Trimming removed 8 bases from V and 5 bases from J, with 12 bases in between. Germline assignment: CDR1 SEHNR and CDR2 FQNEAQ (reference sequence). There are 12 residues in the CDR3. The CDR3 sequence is CASRGLGETQYF. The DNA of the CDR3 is TGTGCCAGCCGCGGGTTAGGGGAGACCCAGTACTTC.

CDR3 in DNA: TGTGCCAGCAGCCTCACGGGGTATAACTATGGCTACACCTTC. Residues: CASSLTGYNYGYTF. The chain has TRBV7-9 and TRBJ1-2; D is uncertain. The CDR3 consists of 14 residues. Trimming pared 5 bases from V and 1 base from J, leaving 11 bases between. From germline, CDR1 is SEHNR and CDR2 FQNEAQ (reference sequence).

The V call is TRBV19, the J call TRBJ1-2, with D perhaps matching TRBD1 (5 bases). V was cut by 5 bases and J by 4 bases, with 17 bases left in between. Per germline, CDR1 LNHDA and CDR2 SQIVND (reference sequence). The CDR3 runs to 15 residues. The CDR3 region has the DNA TGTGCCAGTAGTTCGGCAGGGTGGCCCGCCTATGGCTACACCTTC. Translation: CASSSAGWPAYGYTF. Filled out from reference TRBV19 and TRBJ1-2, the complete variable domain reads DGGITQSPKYLFRKEGQNVTLSCEQNLNHDAMYWYRQDPGQGLRLIYYSQIVNDFQKGDIAEGYSVSREKKESFPLTVTSAQKNPTAFYLCASSSAGWPAYGYTFGSGTRLTVV.

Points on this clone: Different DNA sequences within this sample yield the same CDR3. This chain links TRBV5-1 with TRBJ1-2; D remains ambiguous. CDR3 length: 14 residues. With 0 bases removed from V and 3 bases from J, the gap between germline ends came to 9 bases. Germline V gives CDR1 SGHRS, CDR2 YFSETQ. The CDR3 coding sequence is TGCGCCAGCAGCTTGGCCGGCAGCGACTATGGCTACACCTTC. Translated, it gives CASSLAGSDYGYTF.

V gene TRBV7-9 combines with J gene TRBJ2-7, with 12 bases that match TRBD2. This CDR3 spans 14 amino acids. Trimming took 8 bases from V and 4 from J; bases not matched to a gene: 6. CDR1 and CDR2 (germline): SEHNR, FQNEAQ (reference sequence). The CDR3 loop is CASSLAGGEYEQYF. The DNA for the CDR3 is TGTGCCAGCTCGCTAGCGGGGGGGGAGTACGAGCAGTACTTC. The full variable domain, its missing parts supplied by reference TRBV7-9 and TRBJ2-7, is DTGVSQNPRHKITKRGQNVTFRCDPISEHNRLYWYRQTLGQGPEFLTYFQNEAQLEKSRLLSDRFSAERPKGSFSTLEIQRTEQGDSAMYLCASSLAGGEYEQYFGPGTRLTVT.

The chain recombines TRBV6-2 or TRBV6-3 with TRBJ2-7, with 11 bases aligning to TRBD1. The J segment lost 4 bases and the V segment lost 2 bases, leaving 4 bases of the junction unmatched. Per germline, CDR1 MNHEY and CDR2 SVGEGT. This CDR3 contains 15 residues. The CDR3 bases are TGTGCCAGCAGTTACGGGGACAGGGGGATGTACGAGCAGTACTTC. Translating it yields CASSYGDRGMYEQYF.

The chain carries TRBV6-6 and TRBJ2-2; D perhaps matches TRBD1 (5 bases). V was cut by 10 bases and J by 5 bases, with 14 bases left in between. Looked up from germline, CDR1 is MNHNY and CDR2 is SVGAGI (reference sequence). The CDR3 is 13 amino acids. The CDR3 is CATRDSPTGELFF. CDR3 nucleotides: TGTGCCACCCGAGACAGTCCGACCGGGGAGCTGTTTTTT.

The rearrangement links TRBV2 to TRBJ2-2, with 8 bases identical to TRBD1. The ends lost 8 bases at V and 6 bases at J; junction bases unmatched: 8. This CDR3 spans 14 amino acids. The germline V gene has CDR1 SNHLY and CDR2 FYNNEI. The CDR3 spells CASGQGLDAGELFF. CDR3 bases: TGTGCCAGCGGACAGGGTCTTGACGCCGGGGAGCTGTTTTTT. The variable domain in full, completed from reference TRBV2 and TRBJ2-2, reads EPEVTQTPSHQVTQMGQEVILRCVPISNHLYFYWYRQILGQKVEFLVSFYNNEISEKSEIFDDQFSVERPDGSNFTLKIRSTKLEDSAMYFCASGQGLDAGELFFGEGSRLTVL.

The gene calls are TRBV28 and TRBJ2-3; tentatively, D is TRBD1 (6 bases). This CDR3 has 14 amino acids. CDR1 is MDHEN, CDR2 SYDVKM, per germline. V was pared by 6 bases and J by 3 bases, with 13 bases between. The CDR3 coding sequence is TGTGCCAGCAGACACAGGGTTTTAACAGATACGCAGTATTTT. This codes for CASRHRVLTDTQYF.

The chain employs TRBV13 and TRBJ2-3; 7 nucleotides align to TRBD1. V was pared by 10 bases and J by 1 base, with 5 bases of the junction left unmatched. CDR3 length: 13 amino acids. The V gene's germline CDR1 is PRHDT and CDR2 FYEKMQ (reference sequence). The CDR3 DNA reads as TGTGCCACTTCCGGACAGGGCACAGATACGCAGTATTTT. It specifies CATSGQGTDTQYF.

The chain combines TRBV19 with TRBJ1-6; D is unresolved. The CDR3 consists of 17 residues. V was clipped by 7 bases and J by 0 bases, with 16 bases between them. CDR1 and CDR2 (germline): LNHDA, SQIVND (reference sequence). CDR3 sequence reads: CASTQEGRSSYNSPLHF. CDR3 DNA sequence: TGTGCCAGTACCCAGGAAGGCAGAAGCTCCTATAATTCACCCCTCCACTTT.

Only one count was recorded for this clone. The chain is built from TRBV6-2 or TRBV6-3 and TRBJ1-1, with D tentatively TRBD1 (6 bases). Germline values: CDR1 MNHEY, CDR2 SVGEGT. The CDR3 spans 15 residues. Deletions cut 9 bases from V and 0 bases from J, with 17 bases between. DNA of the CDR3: TGTGCCAGTAGCAGCCAGGGGCGTATGAACACTGAAGCTTTCTTT. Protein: CASSSQGRMNTEAFF.

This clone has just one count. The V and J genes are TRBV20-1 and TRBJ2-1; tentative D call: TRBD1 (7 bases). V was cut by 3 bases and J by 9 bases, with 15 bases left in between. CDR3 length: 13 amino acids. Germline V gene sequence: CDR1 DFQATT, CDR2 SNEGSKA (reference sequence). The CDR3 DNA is TGCAGTGCTAGTAGGGTCAGGGGGGCTGAGCAGTTCTTC. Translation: CSASRVRGAEQFF.

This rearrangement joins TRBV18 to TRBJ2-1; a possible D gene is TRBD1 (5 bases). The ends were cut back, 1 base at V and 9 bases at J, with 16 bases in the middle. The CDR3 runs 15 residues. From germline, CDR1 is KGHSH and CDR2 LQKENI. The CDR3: CASSPLQVQQGEQFF. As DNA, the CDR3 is TGTGCCAGCTCACCACTACAGGTTCAGCAGGGTGAGCAGTTCTTC.

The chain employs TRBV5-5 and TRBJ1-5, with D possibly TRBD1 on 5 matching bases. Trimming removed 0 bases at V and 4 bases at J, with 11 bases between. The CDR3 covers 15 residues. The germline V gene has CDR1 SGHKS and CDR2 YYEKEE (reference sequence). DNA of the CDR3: TGTGCCAGCAGCTTGGGGGACGGGAGAAATCAGCCCCAGCATTTT. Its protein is CASSLGDGRNQPQHF. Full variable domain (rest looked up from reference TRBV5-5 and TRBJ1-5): DAGVTQSPTHLIKTRGQQVTLRCSPISGHKSVSWYQQVLGQGPQFIFQYYEKEERGRGNFPDRFSARQFPNYSSELNVNALLLGDSALYLCASSLGDGRNQPQHFGDGTRLSIL.

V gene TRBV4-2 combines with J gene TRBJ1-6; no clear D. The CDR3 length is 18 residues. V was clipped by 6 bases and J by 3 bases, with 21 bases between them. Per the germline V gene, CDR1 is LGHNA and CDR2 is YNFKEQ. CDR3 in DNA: TGTGCCAGCAGGATTTTTATCTCGCGAGGTGACTATAATTCACCCCTCCACTTT. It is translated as CASRIFISRGDYNSPLHF.

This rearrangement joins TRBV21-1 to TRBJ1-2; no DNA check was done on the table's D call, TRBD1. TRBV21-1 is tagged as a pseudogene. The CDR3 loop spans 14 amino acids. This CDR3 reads CASSRTGNYYGYTF. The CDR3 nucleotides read TGTGCCAGCAGTCGGACAGGGAATTACTATGGCTACACCTTC.

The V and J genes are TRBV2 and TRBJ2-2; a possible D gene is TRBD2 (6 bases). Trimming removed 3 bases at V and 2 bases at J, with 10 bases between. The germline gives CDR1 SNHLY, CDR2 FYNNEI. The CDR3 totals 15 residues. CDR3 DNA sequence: TGTGCCAGCAGTGATCGGGGGAGTAACACCGGGGAGCTGTTTTTT. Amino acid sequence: CASSDRGSNTGELFF.

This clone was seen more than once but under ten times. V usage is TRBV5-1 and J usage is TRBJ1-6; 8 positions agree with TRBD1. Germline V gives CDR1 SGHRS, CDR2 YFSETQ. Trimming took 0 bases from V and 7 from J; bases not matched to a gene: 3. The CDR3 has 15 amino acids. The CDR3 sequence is CASSLAGDRNSPLHF. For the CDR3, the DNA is TGCGCCAGCAGCTTGGCGGGGGACAGGAATTCACCCCTCCACTTT.

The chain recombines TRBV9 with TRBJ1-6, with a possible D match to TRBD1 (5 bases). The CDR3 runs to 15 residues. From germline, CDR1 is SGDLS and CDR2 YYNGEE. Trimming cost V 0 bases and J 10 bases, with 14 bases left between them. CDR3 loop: CASSVDSREGSPLHF. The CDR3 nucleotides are TGTGCCAGCAGCGTAGATTCCAGGGAAGGGTCACCCCTCCACTTT.

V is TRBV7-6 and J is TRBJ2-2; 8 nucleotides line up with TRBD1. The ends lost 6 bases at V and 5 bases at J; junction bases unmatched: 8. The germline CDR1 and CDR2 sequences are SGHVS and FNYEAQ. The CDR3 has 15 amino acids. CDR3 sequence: CASSSGQGETGELFF. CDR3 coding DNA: TGTGCCAGCAGTTCTGGACAGGGAGAGACCGGGGAGCTGTTTTTT.